Below are 23 T cell receptor beta chains sequenced from a single sample in a study of blood T cell repertoires in COVID-19. Profiled with immunoSEQ multiplex PCR; TCRdb holds only in-frame clones, not every one. The sample lists a few hundred thousand clones; about nine tenths were seen once. Sequencing was performed on peripheral blood. The receptor set was obtained from a woman between 45 and 65 years old with acute or convalescent COVID-19.

The V call is TRBV25-1, the J call TRBJ1-1, with a tentative D call TRBD1 (5 bases). The germline V gene encodes CDR1 MGHDK and CDR2 SYGVNS. V was clipped by 7 bases and J by 3 bases, with 15 bases between them. The CDR3 covers 14 residues. Written as DNA, the CDR3 is TGTGCCAGCAATCCGGCAGAACAGGACACTGAAGCTTTCTTT. It translates to CASNPAEQDTEAFF.

This clone was seen a single time. The V gene is TRBV5-1, the J gene TRBJ2-7; 10 bases are shared with TRBD2. The V segment lost 4 bases and the J segment 2 bases; nucleotides outside the gene matches: 6. CDR3 size: 15 residues. Looked up from germline, CDR1 is SGHRS and CDR2 is YFSETQ. CDR3 nucleotides: TGCGCCAGCAGCCCTGGGACTAGCGCCGCCTACGAGCAGTACTTC. It codes for CASSPGTSAAYEQYF.

V and J are TRBV5-6 and TRBJ2-5, with 11 bases matching TRBD2. V trimming: 4 bases; J trimming: 1 base; junction bases outside the gene matches: 6. In germline, CDR1 is SGHDT, CDR2 YYEEEE. The CDR3 covers 16 residues. In DNA form, the CDR3 reads TGTGCCAGCAGCCTTCGGACTAGCGGGTTCCAAGAGACCCAGTACTTC. This sequence encodes CASSLRTSGFQETQYF. The variable domain in full, with the rest retrieved from reference TRBV5-6 and TRBJ2-5, is DAGVTQSPTHLIKTRGQQVTLRCSPKSGHDTVSWYQQALGQGPQFIFQYYEEEERQRGNFPDRFSGHQFPNYSSELNVNALLLGDSALYLCASSLRTSGFQETQYFGPGTRLLVL.

The rearrangement uses TRBV3-1 (or the pseudogene TRBV3-2) and TRBJ1-2; perhaps TRBD1 as D (5 bases). In germline, CDR1 is LGHDT, CDR2 YNNKEL (reference sequence). The CDR3 has 12 amino acids. V was trimmed by 2 bases and J by 7 bases, leaving 8 bases between them. CDR3 sequence reads: CASSQRTGGYTF. The CDR3 DNA sequence: TGTGCCAGCAGCCAAAGAACAGGTGGCTACACCTTC.

This clone has just a few counts. The rearrangement uses TRBV6-5 and TRBJ1-6, with a weak D call TRBD1 (6 bases). The CDR3 runs 14 residues. The germline V gene encodes CDR1 MNHEY and CDR2 SVGAGI. The V gene lost 8 bases and the J gene lost 7 bases, with 15 bases spanning the gap. CDR3 region: CASHGRGGNSPLHF. CDR3 coding DNA: TGTGCCAGCCATGGGAGGGGGGGAAATTCACCCCTCCACTTT.

The chain carries TRBV19 and TRBJ2-3, with a tentative D call TRBD2 (7 bases). Trimming removed 7 bases from V and 3 bases from J, with 20 bases in between. The CDR3 is made up of 16 amino acids. CDR1 and CDR2 from the germline V gene are LNHDA and SQIVND (reference sequence). In nucleotides, the CDR3 is TGTGCCAGTACCTACGGCACAGGGAGGGGAACAGATACGCAGTATTTT. It encodes CASTYGTGRGTDTQYF. The full variable domain, completed using reference TRBV19 and TRBJ2-3, is DGGITQSPKYLFRKEGQNVTLSCEQNLNHDAMYWYRQDPGQGLRLIYYSQIVNDFQKGDIAEGYSVSREKKESFPLTVTSAQKNPTAFYLCASTYGTGRGTDTQYFGPGTRLTVL.

The rearrangement links TRBV12-5 to TRBJ1-1, with 7 bases identical to TRBD1. The CDR3 is 15 amino acids. J lost 2 bases, V lost 2 bases, and 5 bases had no gene match. The germline gives CDR1 LGHNT, CDR2 FRNRAP. This CDR3 is CASGLTTGVNTEAFF. In DNA form, the CDR3 reads TGTGCTAGTGGTTTGACCACAGGGGTCAACACTGAAGCTTTCTTT.

The chain employs TRBV5-1 and TRBJ1-6, with 9 positions matching TRBD1. CDR1 and CDR2 from the germline V gene are SGHRS and YFSETQ. The CDR3 has 14 amino acids. Germline trimming cut 4 bases from V and 8 bases from J; bases unmatched to any gene: 4. The CDR3 here is CASSTQGADSPLHF. The CDR3 bases are TGCGCCAGCAGCACACAGGGGGCGGATTCACCCCTCCACTTT.

The chain employs TRBV9 and TRBJ2-2, with 11 bases identical to TRBD2. The CDR3 has 18 residues. Trimming at V came to 0 bases and at J to 2 bases, leaving 6 bases not matched to a gene. Germline loops: CDR1 SGDLS, CDR2 YYNGEE. The CDR3 spells CASSVGLLAGGNTGELFF. The CDR3 DNA sequence: TGTGCCAGCAGCGTAGGTCTCCTAGCGGGGGGAAACACCGGGGAGCTGTTTTTT. Full variable domain (remainder filled in from reference TRBV9 and TRBJ2-2): DSGVTQTPKHLITATGQRVTLRCSPRSGDLSVYWYQQSLDQGLQFLIQYYNGEERAKGNILERFSAQQFPDLHSELNLSSLELGDSALYFCASSVGLLAGGNTGELFFGEGSRLTVL.

The chain joins TRBV6-6 to TRBJ2-7; 7 bases fit TRBD2. The V gene end was trimmed by 5 bases and the J gene end by 10 bases; junction bases not matched to a gene: 20. From germline, CDR1 is MNHNY and CDR2 SVGAGI (reference sequence). This CDR3 region has 16 residues. CDR3 bases: TGTGCCAGCAGTCACCGGGGGGTAGCGGCGAGCACGGAACAGTACTTC. Protein sequence: CASSHRGVAASTEQYF.

This clone occurred a few times. The rearrangement uses TRBV9 and TRBJ1-1; D possibly corresponds to TRBD1 (6 bases). There are 14 residues in the CDR3. V gave up 2 bases and J gave up 5 bases, with 13 bases separating them. The germline CDR1 and CDR2 sequences are SGDLS and YYNGEE. CDR3 in DNA: TGTGCCAGCAGCGTTGATGGGGGCGGGACTGAAGCTTTCTTT. Its protein product is CASSVDGGGTEAFF.

This chain joins TRBV7-9 and TRBJ2-2; D is ambiguous. The V end lost 5 bases, the J end lost 4 bases, and 14 bases lay between the germline ends. The CDR3 is made up of 15 amino acids. CDR1 SEHNR and CDR2 FQNEAQ come from the germline V gene (reference sequence). The CDR3 region has the DNA TGTGCCAGCAGCATCCTTCCCCTGGCCACCGGGGAGCTGTTTTTT. Residues: CASSILPLATGELFF.

V is TRBV19 and J is TRBJ2-7, with D maybe TRBD1 (5 bases). CDR1 is LNHDA and CDR2 is SQIVND in the germline V gene (reference sequence). CDR3 length: 13 residues. The ends were cut back, 3 bases at V and 2 bases at J, with 8 bases in the middle. Written as DNA, the CDR3 is TGTGCCAGTAGTATGAGACAGACCTACGAGCAGTACTTC. Encoded protein: CASSMRQTYEQYF.

This clone was counted a few times. The J gene is TRBJ2-5, the V gene TRBV21-1; TRBD1, the D gene given by the table, was not confirmed from the DNA. TRBV21-1 is a pseudogene segment. The CDR3 covers 16 residues. The CDR3 protein is CASSSWDRPRRETQYF. DNA for the CDR3: TGTGCCAGCAGCAGCTGGGACAGGCCGCGCCGAGAGACCCAGTACTTC.

This clone appeared a few times. It is likely a read error, because the conserved phenylalanine at the end of the CDR3 is missing. The DNA is omitted, as the CDR3 cannot be located on it reliably, and the CDR3 follows TCRdb's listing. The chain employs TRBV25-1 and TRBJ2-7; the table calls TRBD2, which could not be checked here. The CDR3 region is 13 residues in length, termini included. From germline, CDR1 is MGHDK and CDR2 SYGVNS. This CDR3 reads CASSEYWGSALAL.

The chain employs TRBV25-1 and TRBJ2-3, with D hard to call. The CDR3 is 14 amino acids. CDR1 MGHDK and CDR2 SYGVNS come from the germline V gene. The germline V and J ends were trimmed by 1 base and 1 base, with 6 bases remaining between them. The CDR3 nucleotides read TGTGCCAGCAGTGAATGGAGCGGCACAGATACGCAGTATTTT. It translates to CASSEWSGTDTQYF.

The chain uses TRBV7-2 and TRBJ1-3; the match to TRBD1 covers 7 bases. This CDR3 spans 17 amino acids. The V and J ends lost 1 base and 0 bases, in that order; junction bases with no gene match: 6. Per the germline V gene, CDR1 is SGHTA and CDR2 is FQGNSA. The CDR3 region has the DNA TGTGCCAGCAGCTTAGTAGGGACAGCCTCCTCTGGAAACACCATATATTTT. It codes for CASSLVGTASSGNTIYF.

The chain is built from TRBV12-5 and TRBJ2-7; TRBD1 agrees at 11 bases. V was pared by 4 bases and J by 3 bases, with 5 bases of the junction left unmatched. Looked up from germline, CDR1 is LGHNT and CDR2 is FRNRAP. This CDR3 contains 15 residues. The CDR3 loop reads CASGSGQGAVYEQYF. DNA for the CDR3: TGTGCTAGTGGTTCCGGACAGGGGGCTGTCTACGAGCAGTACTTC.

This chain uses TRBV21-1 with TRBJ1-1; the table assigns TRBD1, which was not confirmed against the DNA. TRBV21-1 is annotated as a pseudogene. This CDR3 region has 19 residues. The CDR3 DNA is TGTGCCAGCAGCAGCCGATTAAGACAGGGGCGGGGGCCGAACACTGAAGCTTTCTTT. Its translation: CASSSRLRQGRGPNTEAFF.

Concerning this clone itself: Additional DNA sequences in this sample encode the identical CDR3. The chain carries TRBV6-5 and TRBJ1-2; D remains ambiguous. Germline-derived CDR1 and CDR2 are MNHEY and SVGAGI. The CDR3 runs 13 residues. V was shortened by 0 bases and J by 0 bases, with 2 bases between the two germline ends. This chain's CDR3 is CASSYSANYGYTF. Written as DNA, the CDR3 is TGTGCCAGCAGTTACTCCGCTAACTATGGCTACACCTTC.

This chain links TRBV24-1 with TRBJ2-1; D possibly corresponds to TRBD2 (5 bases). Trimming cost V 7 bases and J 12 bases, with 15 bases left between them. The CDR3 covers 12 residues. Germline V gene sequence: CDR1 KGHDR, CDR2 SFDVKD. CDR3 bases: TGTGCCACCAGCCACACCGGGATATTGCAGTTCTTC. Translating gives CATSHTGILQFF.

The gene calls are TRBV9 and TRBJ2-1; no clear D. CDR3 size: 15 residues. Trimming left V 0 bases short and J 2 bases short, with 9 bases between. From germline, CDR1 is SGDLS and CDR2 YYNGEE. CDR3 coding DNA: TGTGCCAGCAGCGTAGAAACTAATACCTACAATGAGCAGTTCTTC. Amino acid sequence: CASSVETNTYNEQFF.

The CDR3 DNA reads TGCAGCGTTGGGGGAGGCGATCAGCCCCAGCATTTT. Residues: CSVGGGDQPQHF. The rearrangement uses TRBV29-1 and TRBJ1-5; no definite D call. The germline gives CDR1 SQVTM, CDR2 ANQGSEA. The CDR3 spans 12 residues. Trimming took off 4 bases at V and 5 bases at J, with 9 bases between the two ends. Looking up the rest from reference TRBV29-1 and TRBJ1-5 gives the full variable domain: SAVISQKPSRDICQRGTSLTIQCQVDSQVTMMFWYRQQPGQSLTLIATANQGSEATYESGFVIDKFPISRPNLTFSTLTVSNMSPEDSSIYLCSVGGGDQPQHFGDGTRLSIL.